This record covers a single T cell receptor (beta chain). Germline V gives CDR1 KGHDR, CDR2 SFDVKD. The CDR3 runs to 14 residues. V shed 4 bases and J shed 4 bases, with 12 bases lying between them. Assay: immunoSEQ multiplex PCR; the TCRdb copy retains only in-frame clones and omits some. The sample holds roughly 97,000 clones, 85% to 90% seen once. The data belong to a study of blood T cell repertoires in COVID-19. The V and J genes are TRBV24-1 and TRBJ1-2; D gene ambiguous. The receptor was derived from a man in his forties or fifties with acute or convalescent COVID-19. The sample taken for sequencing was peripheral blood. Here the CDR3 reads CATSDPVGSYGYTF. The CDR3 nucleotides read TGTGCCACCAGTGACCCCGTGGGGAGCTATGGCTACACCTTC.